The 16 T cell receptor beta chains listed next were all sequenced from one sample in a study of cytomegalovirus exposure and HLA in healthy donors. This PCR relied on a set of 60 Vbeta primers and 13 Jbeta primers. Sequenced by immunoSEQ multiplex PCR; TCRdb stores in-frame clones only, minus some. The sample records 160,000 or so clones, around four fifths being singletons. Material for sequencing was PBMCs. The receptors here all came from a man younger than 35 in good health and CMV-seropositive.

V and J are TRBV2 and TRBJ1-5; D remains unclear. Germline V gene data show CDR1 as SNHLY and CDR2 as FYNNEI. The CDR3 covers 15 residues. V lost 6 bases and J 7 bases, leaving 19 bases between the germline ends. CDR3 DNA: TGTGCCAGCAGACCCACCGCATTAGCTGGGCAGCCCCAGCATTTT. Its protein is CASRPTALAGQPQHF.

The V call is TRBV6-6, the J call TRBJ1-2; 10 nucleotides line up with TRBD1. The CDR3 is made up of 13 amino acids. Germline V CDR1 and CDR2: MNHNY, SVGAGI (reference sequence). V shed 7 bases, J shed 6 bases, and the junction held 5 bases outside the gene matches. CDR3 protein: CASKRTGGDGYTF. The CDR3 coding sequence is TGTGCCAGCAAGAGGACAGGGGGGGATGGCTACACCTTC.

J is TRBJ2-7 and V is TRBV7-9; weak D call: TRBD1 (6 bases). This CDR3 has 18 residues. CDR1 is SEHNR, CDR2 FQNEAQ, per germline (reference sequence). V lost 2 bases to trimming and J lost 5 bases, with 25 bases between them. CDR3 amino acids: CASSLNSGTIVPNDEQYF. In nucleotides, the CDR3 is TGTGCCAGCAGCTTAAACTCCGGGACAATTGTTCCCAATGACGAGCAGTACTTC.

The V call is TRBV19, the J call TRBJ1-3, with 10 bases identical to TRBD1. The V segment lost 9 bases and the J segment 2 bases; nucleotides outside the gene matches: 4. Germline CDR1 LNHDA, CDR2 SQIVND (reference sequence). This CDR3 is built from 14 residues. This CDR3 is CASADRGTGNTIYF. CDR3 nucleotides: TGTGCCAGCGCGGACAGGGGGACTGGAAACACCATATATTTT.

The chain uses TRBV7-9 and TRBJ2-7, with TRBD2 identical over 11 bases. This CDR3 has 16 amino acids. With V trimmed by 2 bases and J by 5 bases, 8 bases remained unmatched. CDR1 is SEHNR, CDR2 FQNEAQ, per germline (reference sequence). The CDR3 DNA reads as TGTGCCAGCAGCTTAATGGGGCCGGGACTAGCGGACGAGCAGTACTTC. Amino acid sequence: CASSLMGPGLADEQYF.

The chain combines TRBV7-2 with TRBJ2-1; 7 nucleotides align to TRBD2. Germline assignment: CDR1 SGHTA and CDR2 FQGNSA. The V and J ends lost 0 bases and 7 bases, in that order; junction bases with no gene match: 6. CDR3 size: 15 residues. In DNA form, the CDR3 reads TGTGCCAGCAGCTTAGCGGGAGGGCCGGGAAATGAGCAGTTCTTC. As protein: CASSLAGGPGNEQFF.

The chain employs TRBV7-9 and TRBJ2-2; maybe TRBD1 (5 bases). This CDR3 region has 17 residues. Trimming cost V 5 bases and J 0 bases, with 16 bases left between them. Germline V gene sequence: CDR1 SEHNR, CDR2 FQNEAQ (reference sequence). This CDR3 is CASSLPTGRSNTGELFF. In nucleotides, the CDR3 is TGTGCCAGCAGCCTACCTACAGGCCGTTCGAACACCGGGGAGCTGTTTTTT.

This clone was observed a handful of times. The chain recombines TRBV15 with TRBJ1-2; 8 bases fit TRBD1. CDR1 and CDR2 from the germline V gene are LNHNV and YYDKDF (reference sequence). The ends lost 2 bases at V and 10 bases at J; junction bases unmatched: 6. The CDR3 is 13 amino acids. CDR3 region: CATSRSGQGTYTF. The DNA for the CDR3 is TGTGCCACCAGCAGAAGTGGACAGGGAACCTACACCTTC.

The genes are TRBV10-2 and TRBJ2-7, with 9 bases fitting TRBD1. The CDR3 runs to 16 residues. In germline, CDR1 is WSHSY, CDR2 SAAADI. V lost 3 bases, J lost 1 base, and 7 bases stayed unmatched. In DNA, the CDR3 is TGCGCCAGCAGTGACCCCGGACAGGGGAGATCCTACGAGCAGTACTTC. This gives the protein CASSDPGQGRSYEQYF.

The chain has TRBV19 and TRBJ1-5, with 7 bases aligning to TRBD1. Unmatched junction bases numbered 4, after V lost 0 bases and J lost 2 bases. Germline V lookup: CDR1 LNHDA, CDR2 SQIVND (reference sequence). This CDR3 has 16 amino acids. Written as DNA, the CDR3 is TGTGCCAGTAGTATAGAAGGCCAGGGGGGCAATCAGCCCCAGCATTTT. Its protein is CASSIEGQGGNQPQHF.

In its sample, this clone was seen a few times. The chain carries TRBV5-1 and TRBJ1-1; D is possibly TRBD1 (6 bases). This CDR3 has 14 residues. Trimming removed 0 bases at V and 4 bases at J, with 10 bases between. CDR1 is SGHRS and CDR2 is YFSETQ in the germline V gene. The CDR3 nucleotides read TGCGCCAGCAGCTTGGCCGAGACAGGCACTGAAGCTTTCTTT. Amino acids: CASSLAETGTEAFF.

The rearrangement uses TRBV30 and TRBJ2-3; 9 bases align to TRBD1. The CDR3 spans 14 residues. V trimming: 7 bases; J trimming: 0 bases; junction bases outside the gene matches: 5. Germline V CDR1 and CDR2: GTSNPN, SVGIG (reference sequence). The CDR3 region has the DNA TGTGCCTCGAGACAGGGGGAAAGCACAGATACGCAGTATTTT. This translates into CASRQGESTDTQYF.

The chain carries TRBV27 and TRBJ1-2; no firm D call. CDR3 size: 14 residues. V gave up 6 bases and J gave up 1 base, with 12 bases separating them. CDR1 is MNHEY and CDR2 is SMNVEV in the germline V gene (reference sequence). CDR3 nucleotide sequence: TGTGCCAGCAGACCCTTAGATCGTAACTATGGCTACACCTTC. The encoded protein is CASRPLDRNYGYTF.

This clone appeared a few times. The chain uses TRBV6-1 and TRBJ2-3, with TRBD2 identical over 11 bases. Germline V gene data show CDR1 as MNHNS and CDR2 as SASEGT. The ends lost 4 bases at V and 0 bases at J; junction bases unmatched: 3. This CDR3 spans 16 amino acids. The CDR3 here is CASSVRLAGSTDTQYF. CDR3 nucleotide sequence: TGTGCCAGCAGTGTCAGACTAGCGGGGAGCACAGATACGCAGTATTTT.

This clone has a handful of counts. The gene calls are TRBV29-1 and TRBJ2-2, with 7 bases that match TRBD1. This CDR3 spans 15 amino acids. Germline V gene sequence: CDR1 SQVTM, CDR2 ANQGSEA. V lost 7 bases and J lost 2; bases outside the gene matches: 10. CDR3 in amino acids: CSGVGGQDNTGELFF. The CDR3 DNA is TGCAGCGGGGTGGGTGGACAGGACAACACCGGGGAGCTGTTTTTT.

A single count supports this clone. Compared with germline, one end of the junction differs, possibly owing to a read error. V is TRBV4-2 and J is TRBJ2-1, with D perhaps TRBD2 (7 bases). The germline CDR1 and CDR2 sequences are LGHNA and YNFKEQ. The CDR3 totals 14 residues. Here the CDR3 reads CASSQVGGLHEQFF. The CDR3 DNA reads TGTGCCAGCAGTCAAGTGGGGGGGCTTCATGAGCAGTTCTTC.